This TCR beta chain came from a study of vaccination effects on CD4 cells after COVID-19. This clone was seen more than once but under ten times. Its antigen remains unidentified. Antigen-specific CD4+ T cells were expanded with viral peptide pools in the ViraFEST assay before sequencing. It was after more than 8 days of culture that CD4+ T cells were isolated. The cohort was immunized with two doses of either the BNT162b2 or mRNA-1273 vaccine. Among the vaccine recipients, none had a prior SARS-CoV-2 infection, and nucleocapsid antibodies were negative. Wells each received 1.5 million to 2.5 million PBMC, cultured with approximately 10 IU/ml IL-2 and 9.5 to 10 ug/ml peptides. In the cultures, half the medium was exchanged for IL-2 medium on days 3 and 7. Measured with immunoSEQ multiplex PCR; TCRdb has only the in-frame clones, and not every one. The repertoire holds around 24,000 clones, 81% seen once, with about 5.3% in the top ten.

CDR3 length: 12 residues. V was pared by 6 bases and J by 0 bases, with 3 bases between. In germline, CDR1 is LNHDA, CDR2 SQIVND (reference sequence). The rearrangement joins TRBV19 to TRBJ1-5; D not certain. This receptor was obtained from a human donor who received a COVID-19 vaccine. Some clones in this sample may be carry-over from other donors' samples. The source was CD4+ T cells from PBMCs cultured with SARS-CoV-2 spike peptides, collected after COVID-19 vaccination. The CDR3 coding sequence is TGTGCCAGTAGGGATAGCAATCAGCCCCAGCATTTT. Translating gives CASRDSNQPQHF.